The 26 T cell receptor beta chains in this list originate from one sample, sequenced in a study of OX40 agonist ivuxolimab in advanced cancers. Clones were read by immunoSEQ multiplex PCR, and TCRdb kept only the in-frame ones, dropping some. The sample yields fewer than 70,000 clones, about 85% seen once. Material: CD4+ or CD8+ T cells sorted from blood, obtained in a trial of the OX40 agonist ivuxolimab. Source of these receptors: an adult with an advanced solid tumor such as melanoma, head and neck, liver or kidney cancer.

The V gene is TRBV28, the J gene TRBJ1-6; D is unclear. V was trimmed by 2 bases and J by 10 bases, leaving 6 bases between them. This CDR3 is 12 amino acids long. The germline CDR1 and CDR2 sequences are MDHEN and SYDVKM. DNA for the CDR3: TGTGCCAGCAGTTTAGTTAACTCACCCCTCCACTTT. Its protein is CASSLVNSPLHF.

The rearrangement joins TRBV28 to TRBJ2-3; 8 nucleotides line up with TRBD2. The CDR3 covers 16 residues. The germline gives CDR1 MDHEN, CDR2 SYDVKM. The junction had 12 bases not matched to a gene; V was cut back by 6 bases and J by 4 bases. Here the CDR3 reads CASSYSRGGFPDTQYF. As DNA, the CDR3 is TGTGCCAGCAGCTACTCACGGGGGGGCTTCCCAGATACGCAGTATTTT.

DNA of the CDR3: TGTGCCAGCAGCCGGGACAGGTTTGGGGTCCAGCATTTT. Protein product: CASSRDRFGVQHF. This chain connects TRBV7-2 to TRBJ1-5; 8 nucleotides agree with TRBD1. Germline V lookup: CDR1 SGHTA, CDR2 FQGNSA. The V and J ends lost 5 bases and 12 bases, in that order; junction bases with no gene match: 9. The CDR3 contains 13 residues.

The chain is built from TRBV5-1 and TRBJ2-3; TRBD2 matches at 9 bases. In germline, CDR1 is SGHRS, CDR2 YFSETQ. CDR3 length equals 16 residues. V shed 5 bases and J 2 bases; nucleotides not matched to a gene: 9. The CDR3 loop reads CASRLGASGATDTQYF. Written as DNA, the CDR3 is TGCGCCAGCAGGCTGGGGGCTAGCGGGGCCACAGATACGCAGTATTTT.

The rearrangement joins TRBV5-4 to TRBJ2-3, with TRBD2 matching over 11 bases. CDR3 size: 17 residues. The ends lost 2 bases at V and 0 bases at J; junction bases unmatched: 5. The V gene's germline CDR1 is SGHNT and CDR2 YYREEE (reference sequence). CDR3 in DNA: TGTGCCAGCAGCTTCGGGGGACTAGCGGCTAGCACAGATACGCAGTATTTT. This gives the protein CASSFGGLAASTDTQYF.

This sequence joins TRBV28 and TRBJ1-2; 9 bases agree with TRBD1. CDR3 length: 13 amino acids. Germline trimming cut 5 bases from V and 5 bases from J; bases unmatched to any gene: 3. Germline-derived CDR1 and CDR2 are MDHEN and SYDVKM. For the CDR3, the DNA is TGTGCCAGCAGTACGGGACAGGGTTATGGCTACACCTTC. Translating gives CASSTGQGYGYTF.

V gene TRBV7-9 combines with J gene TRBJ1-6; no clear D. CDR1 and CDR2 (germline): SEHNR, FQNEAQ (reference sequence). The V end lost 1 base, the J end lost 3 bases, and 10 bases lay between the germline ends. CDR3 length: 16 residues. The CDR3 DNA reads TGTGCCAGCAGCTTAGGAGGAGGAGGCTATAATTCACCCCTCCACTTT. As protein: CASSLGGGGYNSPLHF.

This sequence joins TRBV7-9 and TRBJ2-7; D gene unclear. Trimming pared 4 bases from V and 3 bases from J, leaving 16 bases between. The CDR3 has 15 amino acids. Germline V CDR1 and CDR2: SEHNR, FQNEAQ (reference sequence). The CDR3, as DNA: TGTGCCAGCAGCTCTGATCGTAAAAACCTCTACGAGCAGTACTTC. Encoded protein: CASSSDRKNLYEQYF.

This clone has only a few counts. This rearrangement joins TRBV9 to TRBJ2-3; D remains unclear. The CDR3 is 15 amino acids. The ends were cut back, 0 bases at V and 2 bases at J, with 10 bases in the middle. Per the germline V gene, CDR1 is SGDLS and CDR2 is YYNGEE. The CDR3 sequence is CASSVDPDPTDTQYF. CDR3 in DNA: TGTGCCAGCAGCGTAGATCCGGATCCCACAGATACGCAGTATTTT.

This rearrangement joins TRBV15 to TRBJ2-7; 9 bases agree with TRBD1. Germline trimming cut 9 bases from V and 3 bases from J; bases unmatched to any gene: 6. The V gene's germline CDR1 is LNHNV and CDR2 YYDKDF (reference sequence). The CDR3 is 13 residues long. CDR3 protein: CATRGTGSYEQYF. CDR3 in DNA: TGTGCCACTAGGGGGACAGGGAGCTACGAGCAGTACTTC.

The chain employs TRBV5-1 and TRBJ2-3; TRBD1 is a possible D gene (5 bases). This CDR3 region has 12 residues. Germline-derived CDR1 and CDR2 are SGHRS and YFSETQ. Trimming pared 3 bases from V and 5 bases from J, leaving 7 bases between. As DNA, the CDR3 is TGCGCCAGCAGCTCGCAGGGAGATACGCAGTATTTT. Amino acids: CASSSQGDTQYF.

V is TRBV11-1 and J is TRBJ1-2, with a weak D call TRBD1 (6 bases). Trimming removed 3 bases at V and 6 bases at J, with 14 bases between. Germline-derived CDR1 and CDR2 are SGHAT and FQDESV (reference sequence). This CDR3 is 14 amino acids long. CDR3 residues: CASSLQGLSNGYTF. The CDR3 DNA is TGTGCCAGCAGCTTGCAGGGGTTGAGCAATGGCTACACCTTC.

As DNA, the CDR3 is TGTGCCAGCTCGGGGGGGGGAATCATGAACACTGAAGCTTTCTTT. Its translation: CASSGGGIMNTEAFF. The chain couples TRBV18 to TRBJ1-1; D possibly corresponds to TRBD1 (5 bases). Per the germline V gene, CDR1 is KGHSH and CDR2 is LQKENI. CDR3 length: 15 amino acids. V lost 6 bases and J lost 0, with 14 bases in between.

The V call is TRBV9, the J call TRBJ2-7, with 8 bases lining up with TRBD1. CDR1 and CDR2 (germline): SGDLS, YYNGEE. The CDR3 covers 14 residues. Trimming removed 4 bases from V and 2 bases from J; junction bases left unmatched: 5. CDR3 DNA: TGTGCCAGCAGCCTCCAGGGGGCTCCCTACGAGCAGTACTTC. Translation gives CASSLQGAPYEQYF.

J is TRBJ1-3 and V is TRBV5-6, with D unclear. In germline, CDR1 is SGHDT, CDR2 YYEEEE. This CDR3 contains 16 residues. V gave up 4 bases and J gave up 2 bases, with 16 bases separating them. Written as DNA, the CDR3 is TGTGCCAGCAGCCGTGGAAGGGAAAACACTGGAAACACCATATATTTT. Translation: CASSRGRENTGNTIYF.

The V and J genes are TRBV6-6 and TRBJ2-7; the D is unclear. The CDR3 has 14 residues. The V and J ends lost 9 bases and 1 base respectively, with 16 bases between them. CDR1 is MNHNY, CDR2 SVGAGI, per germline (reference sequence). CDR3 region: CASAVGLGSYEQYF. As DNA, the CDR3 is TGTGCCAGTGCGGTGGGTTTAGGTTCCTACGAGCAGTACTTC.

The chain employs TRBV5-5 and TRBJ1-6; D gene ambiguous. V was trimmed by 0 bases and J by 7 bases, leaving 11 bases between them. Germline assignment: CDR1 SGHKS and CDR2 YYEKEE (reference sequence). The length of the CDR3 is 15 residues. The DNA for the CDR3 is TGTGCCAGCAGCTTGGAGGTGGGCCGGAATTCACCCCTCCACTTT. This encodes CASSLEVGRNSPLHF.

The gene calls are TRBV5-6 and TRBJ2-3; TRBD1 is a possible D gene (5 bases). Trimming stripped 4 bases from V and 0 bases from J, with 9 bases between. Per germline, CDR1 SGHDT and CDR2 YYEEEE. The length of the CDR3 is 14 residues. The CDR3 is CASSDSPSTDTQYF. DNA for the CDR3: TGTGCCAGCAGCGACAGTCCGAGCACAGATACGCAGTATTTT.

The chain's CDR3 is CASAVSRPSGANVLTF. CDR3 nucleotides: TGTGCCAGCGCGGTATCACGCCCCTCTGGGGCCAACGTCCTGACTTTC. J is TRBJ2-6 and V is TRBV19, with D unclear. V dropped 9 bases and J dropped 0 bases, with 15 bases sitting between them. CDR1 LNHDA and CDR2 SQIVND come from the germline V gene (reference sequence). This CDR3 spans 16 amino acids.

This clone was observed once. This chain uses TRBV5-4 with TRBJ1-1, with a possible D match to TRBD1 (6 bases). V shed 4 bases and J shed 7 bases, with 17 bases lying between them. Germline loops: CDR1 SGHNT, CDR2 YYREEE (reference sequence). The CDR3 runs 14 residues. For the CDR3, the DNA is TGTGCCAGCAGCCCCCCACAGGGCCGGAGTGAAGCTTTCTTT. Translation gives CASSPPQGRSEAFF.

The chain joins TRBV11-3 to TRBJ1-2; D is unclear. From germline, CDR1 is SGHNT and CDR2 YENEEA. V gave up 2 bases and J gave up 8 bases, with 12 bases separating them. This CDR3 is 13 amino acids long. CDR3 in amino acids: CASSLLSGVGYTF. The CDR3 nucleotides read TGTGCCAGCAGCTTATTATCCGGGGTCGGCTACACCTTC.

The CDR3, as DNA: TGTGCCAGCAGGGGATCTGGGGGTAACCAGCCCCAGCATTTT. As protein: CASRGSGGNQPQHF. The chain combines TRBV6-6 with TRBJ1-5, with D possibly being TRBD1 (5 bases). V was pared by 6 bases and J by 7 bases, with 16 bases between. Per the germline V gene, CDR1 is MNHNY and CDR2 is SVGAGI (reference sequence). The CDR3 loop spans 14 amino acids.

V is TRBV5-1 and J is TRBJ2-3; D is unresolved. Germline loops: CDR1 SGHRS, CDR2 YFSETQ. CDR3 length: 14 amino acids. V was clipped by 2 bases and J by 2 bases, with 9 bases between them. The CDR3 DNA reads TGCGCCAGCAGCTTATCCGGCGACACAGATACGCAGTATTTT. Translated, it gives CASSLSGDTDTQYF.

The J gene is TRBJ1-1, the V gene TRBV13; no reliable D call. The ends were cut back, 2 bases at V and 1 base at J, with 11 bases in the middle. The CDR3 loop spans 15 amino acids. Germline loops: CDR1 PRHDT, CDR2 FYEKMQ (reference sequence). In DNA, the CDR3 is TGTGCCAGCAGCTTATTGGAGGGTCGGAACACTGAAGCTTTCTTT. As protein: CASSLLEGRNTEAFF.

The chain carries TRBV9 and TRBJ1-3, with D maybe TRBD1 (5 bases). This CDR3 spans 15 amino acids. Germline V gene data show CDR1 as SGDLS and CDR2 as YYNGEE. Trimming cost V 2 bases and J 5 bases, with 14 bases left between them. The chain's CDR3 is CASSVGPTVRNTIYF. CDR3 in DNA: TGTGCCAGCAGCGTGGGACCTACGGTAAGAAACACCATATATTTT.

The chain has TRBV6-6 and TRBJ1-6, with 7 bases lining up with TRBD1. V lost 6 bases and J lost 13; bases outside the gene matches: 6. Germline-derived CDR1 and CDR2 are MNHNY and SVGAGI (reference sequence). There are 12 residues in the CDR3. CDR3: CASRYGTEPLHF. CDR3 sequence (DNA): TGTGCCAGCAGGTATGGGACAGAGCCCCTCCACTTT.